This T cell receptor beta chain stems from a study of T cell changes during pregnancy in multiple sclerosis. Germline lookup yields CDR1 LGHNT and CDR2 FRNRAP. CDR3 length equals 14 residues. Unmatched junction bases numbered 5, after V lost 3 bases and J lost 7 bases. Generated by immunoSEQ multiplex PCR, the TCRdb table keeps only in-frame clones and is missing some. Of about 51,000 clones in the sample, around 94% are singletons; the top ten hold just under 0.6%. The sequencing used CD4+ T cells from peripheral blood mononuclear cells, collected in the second trimester of pregnancy. The V and J genes are TRBV12-5 and TRBJ1-5; 8 nucleotides agree with TRBD1. This clonotype was sampled from a female donor with multiple sclerosis, enrolled in a pregnancy study. Written as DNA, the CDR3 is TGTGCTAGTGGTTTAGGCAGGGGGCCCCAGCCCCAGCATTTT. This encodes CASGLGRGPQPQHF.